This TCR beta chain emerged from a study of T cells in Graves' hyperthyroidism and ophthalmopathy. CDR1 SGHTA and CDR2 FQGNSA come from the germline V gene. V was clipped by 2 bases and J by 7 bases, with 9 bases between them. The CDR3 runs 12 residues. This clonotype was found many times. Amplified TCR beta CDR3 regions came from RNA transcripts. The study used the HTBI primer set for a first-round RT-PCR of the TCR CDR3. In TCRdb, the multiplex PCR reads were re-called with MiXCR into one record per CDR3 protein. This sample has roughly 160,000 distinct CDR3 sequences, with about 9.4% found just once.

The clonotype originates from a young woman with Graves' hyperthyroidism that later progressed to Graves' ophthalmopathy. Sequencing was done on a sample of blood. This chain links TRBV7-2 with TRBJ2-7; tentatively, D is TRBD2 (6 bases). The CDR3 region is CASSLIAGEQYF. CDR3 sequence (DNA): TGTGCCAGCAGCTTAATCGCGGGGGAGCAGTACTTC.